These 8 T cell receptor beta chains were sequenced from one sample in a study of T cell repertoires in cytomegalovirus infection. TCRdb processed the reads anew with MiXCR; each CDR3 protein has one entry. This table holds about 450,000 distinct CDR3 sequences, 30% to 40% found once. The sample comprised PBMCs. These receptor sequences come from a human donor in good health (CMV status not recorded). Some clones in this sample may be carry-over from other donors' samples.

For this clonotype: Just one base apart from a much larger clone, this may be a read error. V usage is TRBV7-8 and J usage is TRBJ2-5; the D is unclear. Germline CDR1 and CDR2: SGHVS and FQNEAQ. The CDR3 sequence is 16 residues long. The CDR3 sequence: CASSLRAVGRQETKYF. The DNA of the CDR3 is TGTGCCAGCAGCCTCCGGGCGGTAGGGCGGCAAGAGACCAAGTACTTC.

This rearrangement joins TRBV7-2 to TRBJ2-7; 7 bases are a match to TRBD1. This CDR3 is 15 amino acids long. The J segment lost 4 bases and the V segment lost 5 bases, leaving 11 bases of the junction unmatched. CDR1 is SGHTA and CDR2 is FQGNSA in the germline V gene. CDR3 protein: CASSHRVTGLYEQYF. In DNA, the CDR3 is TGTGCCAGCAGCCATCGAGTGACAGGGTTATACGAGCAGTACTTC.

The chain joins TRBV11-2 to TRBJ2-7, with 7 bases aligning to TRBD1. The V gene end was trimmed by 0 bases and the J gene end by 1 base; junction bases not matched to a gene: 6. The CDR3 has 16 residues. Germline loops: CDR1 SGHAT, CDR2 FQNNGV. CDR3 protein: CASSLDPYRGSYEQYF. CDR3 coding DNA: TGTGCCAGCAGCTTAGATCCCTACAGGGGATCCTACGAGCAGTACTTC.

This clonotype has a single count. This chain connects TRBV29-1 to TRBJ2-4, with 9 nucleotides matching TRBD2. This CDR3 region has 14 residues. Germline assignment: CDR1 SQVTM and CDR2 ANQGSEA. CDR3 protein: CSVSGGLAKNIQYF. DNA for the CDR3: TGCAGTGTTAGCGGGGGACTAGCCAAAAACATTCAGTACTTC.

This clonotype was seen a handful of times. The genes are TRBV19 and TRBJ1-4; D not certain. The germline gives CDR1 LNHDA, CDR2 SQIVND (reference sequence). Trimming took off 5 bases at V and 0 bases at J, with 7 bases between the two ends. This CDR3 has 14 residues. The CDR3 region has the DNA TGTGCCAGTAGTCTGCCTGCAACTAATGAAAAACTGTTTTTT. Translating it yields CASSLPATNEKLFF.

The V call is TRBV7-8, the J call TRBJ1-1; D possibly corresponds to TRBD1 (5 bases). The ends were cut back, 5 bases at V and 0 bases at J, with 10 bases in the middle. CDR1 and CDR2 (germline): SGHVS, FQNEAQ. The CDR3 is 14 amino acids. CDR3 region: CASSEGFMNTEAFF. CDR3 DNA sequence: TGTGCCAGCAGCGAGGGGTTTATGAACACTGAAGCTTTCTTT.

The chain has TRBV3-1 and TRBJ2-3; a possible D gene is TRBD2 (6 bases). Germline CDR1 is LGHDT and CDR2 is YNNKEL (reference sequence). Trimming left V 1 base short and J 2 bases short, with 16 bases between. The CDR3 consists of 17 residues. The CDR3, as DNA: TGTGCCAGCAGCCAAGGAATGGGGGGAGGATACACAGATACGCAGTATTTT. Translating it yields CASSQGMGGGYTDTQYF.

The J gene is TRBJ2-7, the V gene TRBV29-1; D perhaps matches TRBD2 (7 bases). CDR1 and CDR2 (germline): SQVTM, ANQGSEA. Trimming removed 5 bases at V and 5 bases at J, with 16 bases between. The CDR3 runs 13 residues. CDR3 in amino acids: CSVRGGLADEQYF. The CDR3 DNA reads as TGCAGCGTTAGGGGGGGGCTGGCGGACGAGCAGTACTTC.